This T cell receptor beta chain was captured in a study of PD-1 blockade in mismatch repair-deficient tumors. Study information: Patients had approximately 11 mismatch repair-deficient cancer types and were previously treated and progressing. Findings of the study overall: Rapid post-treatment expansion, then contraction, generally preceding radiologic response, marked tumor-resident clones.

V trimming: 8 bases; J trimming: 2 bases; junction bases outside the gene matches: 11. CDR1 and CDR2 (germline): WNHNN, SYGVQD (reference sequence). CDR3 size: 18 residues. In regard to this clone: Its target is not known.

Data came from immunoSEQ multiplex PCR; TCRdb stores just in-frame clones and leaves some out. Altogether approximately 110,000 clones are present, 60% to 85% being singletons, with the ten largest covering 4% to 6%. Every patient had mismatch repair deficiency by PCR or immunohistochemistry. Three pembrolizumab responders had their TCRs sequenced. The chain employs TRBV10-1 and TRBJ2-3; 15 positions match TRBD2. The clonotype comes from an adult with mismatch repair-deficient cancer. Source: peripheral blood, taken 60 weeks after starting pembrolizumab. The CDR3: CASSPWTSGRADTDTQYF. The CDR3 nucleotides are TGCGCCAGCTCCCCGTGGACTAGCGGGAGGGCCGACACAGATACGCAGTATTTT.